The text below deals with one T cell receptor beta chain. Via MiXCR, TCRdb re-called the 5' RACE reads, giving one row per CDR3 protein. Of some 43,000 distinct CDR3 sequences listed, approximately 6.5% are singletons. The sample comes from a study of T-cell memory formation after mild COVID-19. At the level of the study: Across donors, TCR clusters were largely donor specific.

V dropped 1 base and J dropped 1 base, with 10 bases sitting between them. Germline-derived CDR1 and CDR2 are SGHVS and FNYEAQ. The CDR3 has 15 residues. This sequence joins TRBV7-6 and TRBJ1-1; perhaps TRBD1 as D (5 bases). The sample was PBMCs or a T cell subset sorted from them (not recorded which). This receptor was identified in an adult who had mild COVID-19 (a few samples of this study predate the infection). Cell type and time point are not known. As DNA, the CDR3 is TGTGCCAGCAGCTTAGAGTCAGGGAGGAACACTGAAGCTTTCTTT. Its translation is CASSLESGRNTEAFF. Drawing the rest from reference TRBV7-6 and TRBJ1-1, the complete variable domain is GAGVSQSPRYKVTKRGQDVALRCDPISGHVSLYWYRQALGQGPEFLTYFNYEAQQDKSGLPNDRFSAERPEGSISTLTIQRTEQRDSAMYRCASSLESGRNTEAFFGQGTRLTVV.